These 9 T cell receptor beta chains came from one sample sequenced in a study of T cells after yellow fever vaccination. TCRdb independently ran MiXCR on the 5' RACE reads; one entry per CDR3 protein. The sample has roughly 260,000 distinct CDR3 sequences, 10% to 15% seen once. Specimen: CD4+ T cells sorted from PBMCs, collected 45 days after the yellow fever booster vaccination. The receptors come from a man aged 30-40 years who received the YFV17D yellow fever vaccine.

The rearrangement links TRBV5-1 to TRBJ2-3; D is possibly TRBD2 (5 bases). This CDR3 region has 13 residues. Germline V lookup: CDR1 SGHRS, CDR2 YFSETQ. The V end was cut by 6 bases, the J end by 0 bases, with 8 bases between. CDR3 DNA sequence: TGCGCCAGCACGGGGTTGAGCACAGATACGCAGTATTTT. The encoded protein is CASTGLSTDTQYF.

The chain is built from TRBV6-5 and TRBJ1-2; D is uncertain. The germline V gene has CDR1 MNHEY and CDR2 SVGAGI. The length of the CDR3 is 11 residues. V dropped 4 bases and J dropped 3 bases, with 3 bases sitting between them. CDR3 loop: CASSSDYGYTF. The DNA of the CDR3 is TGTGCCAGCAGTTCAGACTATGGCTACACCTTC.

This clonotype was detected only a few times. The genes are TRBV28 and TRBJ1-2; D not resolved. The germline gives CDR1 MDHEN, CDR2 SYDVKM. Deletions cut 1 base from V and 1 base from J, with 10 bases between. This CDR3 comprises 15 residues. In DNA form, the CDR3 reads TGTGCCAGCAGTTTATCCTTCAACGGTAACTATGGCTACACCTTC. Its protein product is CASSLSFNGNYGYTF.

The gene calls are TRBV20-1 and TRBJ2-1; a possible D gene is TRBD2 (6 bases). This CDR3 is built from 16 residues. Trimming removed 1 base from V and 5 bases from J, with 18 bases in between. The germline CDR1 and CDR2 sequences are DFQATT and SNEGSKA (reference sequence). The CDR3, as DNA: TGCAGTGCTAGAGTTTCCGGGACTTACGCCCACAATGAGCAGTTCTTC. This gives the protein CSARVSGTYAHNEQFF.

The table lists this clonotype with a few counts. The rearrangement links TRBV5-1 to TRBJ2-3; TRBD1 agrees at 7 bases. With 4 bases clipped from V and 2 bases from J, the junction kept 7 bases outside the gene matches. The CDR3 totals 15 residues. CDR1 is SGHRS, CDR2 YFSETQ, per germline. Written as DNA, the CDR3 is TGCGCCAGCAGCCGGGACAGAAAAGACACAGATACGCAGTATTTT. Translated: CASSRDRKDTDTQYF.

This clonotype was picked up many times. At one end, the junction sequence differs from germline, possibly due to a read error. The chain carries TRBV5-1 and TRBJ2-1; the match to TRBD2 covers 8 bases. The CDR3 is made up of 15 amino acids. CDR1 is SGHRS, CDR2 YFSETQ, per germline. Written as DNA, the CDR3 is TGTGCCAGCAGCACTAGCGGCAGTTCCTACAATGAGCAGTTCTTC. Its protein product is CASSTSGSSYNEQFF.

V usage is TRBV5-6 and J usage is TRBJ2-3, with 7 bases matching TRBD2. CDR3 length: 16 amino acids. Germline trimming cut 7 bases from V and 1 base from J; bases unmatched to any gene: 12. CDR1 is SGHDT and CDR2 is YYEEEE in the germline V gene. For the CDR3, the DNA is TGTGCCAGCGCCGGCCGACGGGAGGCCCGCACAGATACGCAGTATTTT. It translates to CASAGRREARTDTQYF.

V and J are TRBV11-2 and TRBJ2-2; weak D call: TRBD1 (5 bases). This CDR3 is built from 18 residues. V lost 2 bases to trimming and J lost 0 bases, with 16 bases between them. Germline CDR1 is SGHAT and CDR2 is FQNNGV. The CDR3 reads CASSLSWGSTSNTGELFF. In nucleotides, the CDR3 is TGTGCCAGCAGCTTAAGTTGGGGCAGTACTTCGAACACCGGGGAGCTGTTTTTT.

This chain joins TRBV15 and TRBJ2-3; D is perhaps TRBD2 (6 bases). V was pared by 5 bases and J by 3 bases, with 15 bases between. This CDR3 has 15 amino acids. Per germline, CDR1 LNHNV and CDR2 YYDKDF (reference sequence). The CDR3 nucleotides are TGTGCCACCAGCGGCCCGGGAGCGGAAACAGATACGCAGTATTTT. This encodes CATSGPGAETDTQYF.